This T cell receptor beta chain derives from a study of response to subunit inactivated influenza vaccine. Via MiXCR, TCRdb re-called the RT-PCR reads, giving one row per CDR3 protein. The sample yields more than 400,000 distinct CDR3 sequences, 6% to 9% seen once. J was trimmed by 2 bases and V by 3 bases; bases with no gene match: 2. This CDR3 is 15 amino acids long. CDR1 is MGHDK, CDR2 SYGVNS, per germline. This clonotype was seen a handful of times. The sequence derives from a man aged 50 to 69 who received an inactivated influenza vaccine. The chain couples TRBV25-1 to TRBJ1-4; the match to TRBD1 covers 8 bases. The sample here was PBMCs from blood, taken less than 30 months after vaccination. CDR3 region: CASSEGQVTNEKLFF. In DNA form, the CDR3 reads TGTGCCAGCAGTGAGGGACAGGTCACTAATGAAAAACTGTTTTTT.